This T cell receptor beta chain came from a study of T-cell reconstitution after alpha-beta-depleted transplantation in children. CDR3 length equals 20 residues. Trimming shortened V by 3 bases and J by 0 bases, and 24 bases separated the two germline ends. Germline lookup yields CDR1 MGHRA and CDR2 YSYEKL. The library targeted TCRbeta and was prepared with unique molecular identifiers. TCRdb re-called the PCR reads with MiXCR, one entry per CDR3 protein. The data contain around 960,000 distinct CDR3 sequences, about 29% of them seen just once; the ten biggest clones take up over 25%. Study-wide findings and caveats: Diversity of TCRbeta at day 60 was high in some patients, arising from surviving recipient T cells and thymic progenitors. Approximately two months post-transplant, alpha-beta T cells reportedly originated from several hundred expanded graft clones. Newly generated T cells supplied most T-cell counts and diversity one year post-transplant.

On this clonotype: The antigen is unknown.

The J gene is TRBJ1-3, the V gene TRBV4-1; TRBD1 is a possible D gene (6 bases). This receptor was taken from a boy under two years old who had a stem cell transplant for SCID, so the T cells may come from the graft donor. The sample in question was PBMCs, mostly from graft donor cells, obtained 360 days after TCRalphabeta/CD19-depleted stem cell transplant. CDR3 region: CASSQRGGWEQAPSGNTIYF. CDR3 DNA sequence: TGCGCCAGCAGCCAGAGAGGGGGTTGGGAACAGGCTCCCTCTGGAAACACCATATATTTT.